The rows below give T cell receptor beta chains drawn from one sample of a study of T cell responses to AZD1222 COVID-19 vaccine. TCRdb keeps only in-frame clones here, not all; method: immunoSEQ multiplex PCR. Of some 85,000 clones in the sample, about 91% were seen once. The sample here was peripheral blood, taken on day 0 of AZD1222 vaccination. These receptors were collected from an adult in good health. Both conserved end residues are part of each CDR3. D genes are given only for firm matches. Where a row states a size, it is once, few, many or the class of an expanded clone; other rows omit it.

j_call: TRBJ1-6; d_call: .; v_call: TRBV28; clone_size: .; cdr3_aa: CASSLVNSPLHF; cdr3_nt: TGTGCCAGCAGCCTGGTTAATTCACCCCTCCACTTT
j_call: TRBJ1-2; d_call: TRBD1; v_call: TRBV27; clone_size: .; cdr3_aa: CASSTGQGVYGYTF; cdr3_nt: TGTGCCAGTTCTACGGGACAGGGGGTCTATGGCTACACCTTC
j_call: TRBJ2-7; d_call: .; v_call: TRBV11-1; clone_size: .; cdr3_aa: CASSFLDEQYF; cdr3_nt: TGTGCCAGCAGCTTTCTTGACGAGCAGTACTTC
j_call: TRBJ2-7; d_call: .; v_call: TRBV29-1; clone_size: .; cdr3_aa: CSVSGRFNRMTYEQYF; cdr3_nt: TGCAGCGTTTCCGGTCGGTTTAACAGGATGACCTACGAGCAGTACTTC
j_call: TRBJ1-1; d_call: .; v_call: TRBV4-3; clone_size: .; cdr3_aa: CASSQTGLDEAFF; cdr3_nt: TGCGCCAGCAGCCAGACAGGTCTGGACGAAGCTTTCTTT
j_call: TRBJ2-7; d_call: .; v_call: TRBV19; clone_size: .; cdr3_aa: CASSIPAREKHEQYF; cdr3_nt: TGTGCCAGTAGTATCCCGGCCAGGGAAAAGCACGAGCAGTACTTC
j_call: TRBJ2-2; d_call: .; v_call: TRBV27; clone_size: .; cdr3_aa: CASSLSQAAVGELFF; cdr3_nt: TGTGCCAGCAGTTTATCGCAGGCCGCTGTCGGGGAGCTGTTTTTT
j_call: TRBJ2-3; d_call: TRBD2; v_call: TRBV28; clone_size: once; cdr3_aa: CASTEREGTDTQYF; cdr3_nt: TGTGCCAGCACCGAACGGGAGGGCACAGATACGCAGTATTTT
j_call: TRBJ2-2; d_call: .; v_call: TRBV11-1; clone_size: few; cdr3_aa: CASSQRPLVAGELFF; cdr3_nt: TGTGCCAGCAGCCAACGGCCCCTAGTCGCCGGGGAGCTGTTTTTT
j_call: TRBJ2-7; d_call: TRBD1; v_call: TRBV11-2; clone_size: .; cdr3_aa: CASIHHLTGGYEQYF; cdr3_nt: TGTGCCAGCATACACCACCTCACAGGGGGTTACGAGCAGTACTTC
j_call: TRBJ1-1; d_call: .; v_call: TRBV15; clone_size: .; cdr3_aa: CATSGTGYTEAFF; cdr3_nt: TGTGCCACCAGCGGCACAGGGTACACTGAAGCTTTCTTT
j_call: TRBJ2-4; d_call: .; v_call: TRBV18; clone_size: .; cdr3_aa: CASSPPRQGTAKNIQYF; cdr3_nt: TGTGCCAGCTCACCACCGAGACAAGGCACCGCCAAAAACATTCAGTACTTC
j_call: TRBJ1-2; d_call: TRBD1; v_call: TRBV27; clone_size: .; cdr3_aa: CASSWTGGEMLYGYTF; cdr3_nt: TGTGCCAGCAGTTGGACAGGGGGCGAGATGCTCTATGGCTACACCTTC
j_call: TRBJ2-4; d_call: TRBD2; v_call: TRBV3-1/TRBV3-2; clone_size: once; cdr3_aa: CASNMAGGAAKNIQYF; cdr3_nt: TGTGCCAGTAACATGGCGGGGGGGGCAGCCAAAAACATTCAGTACTTC
j_call: TRBJ2-7; d_call: .; v_call: TRBV5-1; clone_size: few; cdr3_aa: CASSPGLALSYEQYF; cdr3_nt: TGCGCCAGCAGCCCGGGGCTAGCCCTCTCCTACGAGCAGTACTTC
j_call: TRBJ2-1; d_call: TRBD2; v_call: TRBV5-1; clone_size: .; cdr3_aa: CASSRGLEQFF; cdr3_nt: TGCGCCAGCAGCCGGGGACTAGAGCAGTTCTTC
j_call: TRBJ1-6; d_call: .; v_call: TRBV19; clone_size: once; cdr3_aa: CASRRPGESSYNSPLHF; cdr3_nt: TGTGCCAGTAGACGACCAGGTGAAAGCTCCTATAATTCACCCCTCCACTTT
j_call: TRBJ2-5; d_call: .; v_call: TRBV3-1/TRBV3-2; clone_size: .; cdr3_aa: CASSRAHLQQETQYF; cdr3_nt: TGTGCCAGCAGCCGAGCACACCTCCAACAAGAGACCCAGTACTTC
j_call: TRBJ1-4; d_call: TRBD1; v_call: TRBV3-1/TRBV3-2; clone_size: .; cdr3_aa: CASSQGTGGEKLFF; cdr3_nt: TGTGCCAGCAGCCAAGGGACAGGGGGGGAAAAACTGTTTTTT
j_call: TRBJ1-4; d_call: .; v_call: TRBV6-5; clone_size: .; cdr3_aa: CASSYKRGNEKLFF; cdr3_nt: TGTGCCAGCAGTTACAAAAGGGGTAATGAAAAACTGTTTTTT
j_call: TRBJ1-2; d_call: .; v_call: TRBV5-5; clone_size: .; cdr3_aa: CASSLVPPGTYGYTF; cdr3_nt: TGTGCCAGCAGCTTGGTCCCCCCAGGGACCTATGGCTACACCTTC
j_call: TRBJ2-2; d_call: .; v_call: TRBV6-1; clone_size: .; cdr3_aa: CASSPHQGAGELFF; cdr3_nt: TGTGCCAGCAGCCCCCATCAAGGCGCCGGGGAGCTGTTTTTT
j_call: TRBJ2-3; d_call: .; v_call: TRBV10-3; clone_size: once; cdr3_aa: CAISETSGGADTQYF; cdr3_nt: TGTGCCATCAGTGAGACCTCCGGAGGGGCAGATACGCAGTATTTT
j_call: TRBJ2-1; d_call: TRBD2; v_call: TRBV28; clone_size: .; cdr3_aa: CASSPTGGASYNEQFF; cdr3_nt: TGTGCCAGCAGTCCCACGGGGGGGGCCTCCTACAATGAGCAGTTCTTC
j_call: TRBJ2-7; d_call: .; v_call: TRBV7-9; clone_size: .; cdr3_aa: CASSPREGIAYEQYF; cdr3_nt: TGTGCCAGCAGCCCTCGTGAGGGAATAGCCTACGAGCAGTACTTC
j_call: TRBJ1-2; d_call: .; v_call: TRBV12-3/TRBV12-4; clone_size: .; cdr3_aa: CASSWGFGYTF; cdr3_nt: TGTGCCAGCAGTTGGGGTTTCGGCTACACCTTC
j_call: TRBJ1-4; d_call: .; v_call: TRBV4-1; clone_size: .; cdr3_aa: CASSQHPVPEKLFF; cdr3_nt: TGCGCCAGCAGCCAACACCCGGTCCCGGAAAAACTGTTTTTT
j_call: TRBJ2-7; d_call: .; v_call: TRBV15; clone_size: .; cdr3_aa: CATSSGQDVYEQYF; cdr3_nt: TGTGCCACCAGCAGTGGCCAAGACGTGTACGAGCAGTACTTC
j_call: TRBJ1-1; d_call: .; v_call: TRBV7-3; clone_size: .; cdr3_aa: CASSLLRGDTEAFF; cdr3_nt: TGTGCCAGCAGCCTCCTCAGGGGAGACACTGAAGCTTTCTTT
j_call: TRBJ2-4; d_call: TRBD2; v_call: TRBV7-2; clone_size: .; cdr3_aa: CASSLSPLAGIAKNIQYF; cdr3_nt: TGTGCCAGCAGCTTAAGTCCACTAGCGGGGATAGCCAAAAACATTCAGTACTTC